Listed here are 19 T cell receptor beta chains from one sample, sequenced in a study of blood T cell repertoires in COVID-19. Sequencing was performed with immunoSEQ multiplex PCR; in TCRdb, only in-frame clones are kept and a portion is missing. The data show roughly 130,000 clones, with less than 85% seen just once and about 12% held by the top ten. Sequenced input: peripheral blood. Receptors originate from a woman aged 55-70 years with acute or convalescent COVID-19.

The J gene is TRBJ2-6, the V gene TRBV10-3, with a weak D call TRBD1 (5 bases). V was shortened by 10 bases and J by 0 bases, with 13 bases between the two germline ends. CDR3 length: 15 amino acids. From germline, CDR1 is ENHRY and CDR2 SYGVKD. CDR3 bases: TGTGCCAGCGGACAAACCAGCTCTGGGGCCAACGTCCTGACTTTC. It codes for CASGQTSSGANVLTF.

This rearrangement joins TRBV12-3 or TRBV12-4 to TRBJ1-3; no clear D. V was shortened by 6 bases and J by 8 bases, with 11 bases between the two germline ends. This CDR3 comprises 12 residues. The CDR3 is CASRVRGHTIYF. The CDR3 DNA is TGTGCCAGCAGGGTCCGTGGGCACACCATATATTTT.

This rearrangement joins TRBV24-1 to TRBJ2-1; TRBD1 is a possible D gene (6 bases). There are 16 residues in the CDR3. The ends were cut back, 2 bases at V and 5 bases at J, with 15 bases in the middle. Germline V gene lookup returns CDR1 KGHDR and CDR2 SFDVKD. The CDR3 DNA reads as TGTGCCACCAGTGATTGGGGGCAGGTGGAGGACAATGAGCAGTTCTTC. It specifies CATSDWGQVEDNEQFF.

This clone appeared a few times. The chain carries TRBV18 and TRBJ1-5; D unclear. This CDR3 is 17 amino acids long. V was shortened by 4 bases and J by 3 bases, with 19 bases between the two germline ends. Germline V gene lookup returns CDR1 KGHSH and CDR2 LQKENI. The CDR3 reads CASSQSPHTEYNQPQHF. CDR3 DNA sequence: TGTGCCAGCTCACAGAGCCCCCATACAGAGTACAATCAGCCCCAGCATTTT.

The J gene is TRBJ1-3, the V gene TRBV6-5; no definite D call. V was trimmed by 1 base and J by 3 bases, leaving 7 bases between them. The germline gives CDR1 MNHEY, CDR2 SVGAGI. This CDR3 region has 14 residues. Written as DNA, the CDR3 is TGTGCCAGCAGTTACTATCCCCTTGGAAACACCATATATTTT. Translation: CASSYYPLGNTIYF.

This chain joins TRBV19 and TRBJ2-7, with 8 bases fitting TRBD1. The germline V gene encodes CDR1 LNHDA and CDR2 SQIVND (reference sequence). This CDR3 is built from 15 residues. The J segment lost 3 bases and the V segment lost 5 bases, leaving 9 bases of the junction unmatched. CDR3: CASSSGYRGIYEQYF. Here the CDR3 DNA reads TGTGCCAGTAGTTCGGGGTACAGGGGGATCTACGAGCAGTACTTC.

This clone was recorded only once. V usage is TRBV2 and J usage is TRBJ1-4; D call uncertain. The germline gives CDR1 SNHLY, CDR2 FYNNEI. The CDR3 contains 14 residues. Trimming cost V 6 bases and J 2 bases, with 10 bases left between them. As DNA, the CDR3 is TGTGCCAGCAGAATCCACAGTACTAATGAAAAACTGTTTTTT. Protein: CASRIHSTNEKLFF.

The chain carries TRBV7-9 and TRBJ2-2; 8 bases line up with TRBD2. Germline CDR1 SEHNR, CDR2 FQNEAQ (reference sequence). The CDR3 covers 16 residues. Trimming removed 5 bases from V and 2 bases from J; junction bases left unmatched: 7. As DNA, the CDR3 is TGTGCCAGCAGCCCGAGGGGACTAGTAAACACCGGGGAGCTGTTTTTT. It encodes CASSPRGLVNTGELFF. Complete variable domain (other parts from reference TRBV7-9 and TRBJ2-2): DTGVSQNPRHKITKRGQNVTFRCDPISEHNRLYWYRQTLGQGPEFLTYFQNEAQLEKSRLLSDRFSAERPKGSFSTLEIQRTEQGDSAMYLCASSPRGLVNTGELFFGEGSRLTVL.

This rearrangement joins TRBV3-1 (or the pseudogene TRBV3-2) to TRBJ2-2; no clear D. Trimming stripped 0 bases from V and 8 bases from J, with 10 bases between. Looked up from germline, CDR1 is LGHDT and CDR2 is YNNKEL (reference sequence). This CDR3 comprises 14 residues. CDR3 region: CASSQEVYGGELFF. Written as DNA, the CDR3 is TGTGCCAGCAGCCAAGAGGTCTATGGTGGGGAGCTGTTTTTT.

This clone has only one observation. This chain links TRBV2 with TRBJ1-2, with D possibly matching TRBD1 (5 bases). In germline, CDR1 is SNHLY, CDR2 FYNNEI. This CDR3 has 15 amino acids. V was trimmed by 2 bases and J by 8 bases, leaving 18 bases between them. DNA of the CDR3: TGTGCCAGCAGTGAACTAAGTCAGGGTTGGAGCGGCTACACCTTC. It specifies CASSELSQGWSGYTF.

This chain joins TRBV24-1 and TRBJ1-2; 8 positions match TRBD1. V shed 0 bases and J 5 bases; nucleotides not matched to a gene: 7. Germline CDR1 KGHDR, CDR2 SFDVKD. CDR3 length equals 16 residues. CDR3 protein: CATSDLSGTGEYGYTF. In DNA form, the CDR3 reads TGTGCCACCAGTGATTTGTCTGGGACAGGAGAGTATGGCTACACCTTC.

The rearrangement links TRBV24-1 to TRBJ2-2; 10 bases are shared with TRBD1. The CDR3 is made up of 16 amino acids. The germline gives CDR1 KGHDR, CDR2 SFDVKD. Germline trimming cut 4 bases from V and 6 bases from J; bases unmatched to any gene: 7. CDR3 sequence reads: CATSDPRDRGAGELFF. The CDR3, as DNA: TGTGCCACCAGTGACCCTCGGGACAGGGGAGCCGGGGAGCTGTTTTTT.

The rearrangement links TRBV3-1 (or the pseudogene TRBV3-2) to TRBJ1-5; 10 nucleotides align to TRBD1. V gave up 4 bases and J gave up 7 bases; unmatched junction bases: 1. CDR1 and CDR2 from the germline V gene are LGHDT and YNNKEL (reference sequence). The CDR3 is 13 residues long. The CDR3: CASSRQGAQPQHF. CDR3 coding DNA: TGTGCCAGCAGCCGACAGGGGGCGCAGCCCCAGCATTTT.

This clone was detected only a few times. The V gene is TRBV3-1 (or the pseudogene TRBV3-2), the J gene TRBJ2-1, with 11 bases aligning to TRBD2. The ends lost 1 base at V and 4 bases at J; junction bases unmatched: 3. The CDR3 is 16 amino acids. Germline V gene sequence: CDR1 LGHDT, CDR2 YNNKEL (reference sequence). The CDR3 spells CASSQVLAGGYNEQFF. The DNA of the CDR3 is TGTGCCAGCAGCCAAGTTCTAGCGGGGGGTTACAATGAGCAGTTCTTC.

CDR3 DNA sequence: TGTGCCAGTAGCCCTATAGGATCCGGGCAGGGCTATGGCTACACCTTC. Its protein is CASSPIGSGQGYGYTF. This rearrangement joins TRBV19 to TRBJ1-2, with D possibly matching TRBD1 (5 bases). The V end was cut by 6 bases, the J end by 4 bases, with 21 bases between. Germline V gene lookup returns CDR1 LNHDA and CDR2 SQIVND (reference sequence). This CDR3 contains 16 residues.

The chain recombines TRBV2 with TRBJ1-2, with D maybe TRBD1 (6 bases). Per germline, CDR1 SNHLY and CDR2 FYNNEI. CDR3 length equals 14 residues. Trimming pared 4 bases from V and 4 bases from J, leaving 13 bases between. CDR3 sequence reads: CASSGGTWGYGYTF. The CDR3 bases are TGTGCCAGCAGTGGTGGGACATGGGGCTATGGCTACACCTTC.

The chain joins TRBV7-3 to TRBJ2-3; D is uncertain. Germline-derived CDR1 and CDR2 are SGHTA and FQGTGA. The CDR3 consists of 14 residues. The V end lost 3 bases, the J end lost 0 bases, and 7 bases lay between the germline ends. CDR3 coding DNA: TGTGCCAGCAGCTTCGACGGGAGCACAGATACGCAGTATTTT. This codes for CASSFDGSTDTQYF.

Turning to this clone: At one boundary the junction diverges from the germline segment, which might be a read error. The V and J genes are TRBV11-2 and TRBJ1-2; no definite D call. This CDR3 region has 12 residues. Germline lookup yields CDR1 SGHAT and CDR2 FQNNGV. For the CDR3, the DNA is TGTGCCAACAGCTTCGGTCCATATGGCTACACCTTC. Its protein product is CANSFGPYGYTF.

This clone was observed a single time. The junction departs from germline at one end; a sequencing error may be responsible. The chain couples TRBV3-1 (or the pseudogene TRBV3-2) to TRBJ1-2; no definite D call. This CDR3 comprises 14 residues. Germline V gene lookup returns CDR1 LGHDT and CDR2 YNNKEL (reference sequence). CDR3 nucleotides: TGTGCCAGCAGCCAAGTCGGGATTTCGGAACCTATCTCATTC. Encoded protein: CASSQVGISEPISF.